Below are 9 T cell receptor beta chains sequenced from a single sample in a study of post-analysis software for immune sequencing data. Regarding the study as a whole: There were five TRBV segments more frequent in patients than controls, and TRBV5-6, TRBV5-1 and TRBV20-1 were among them.

cDNA libraries of TCR beta carried unique molecular identifiers. Each CDR3 protein is one row after TCRdb ran MiXCR on the PCR reads. The table records 350,000 to 500,000 distinct CDR3 sequences, about 39% of them present only once. Antigens of these TCRs are unknown. Source material: blood. The receptors here all came from a girl aged 2-15 years with multiple sclerosis.

The sample holds a few counts of this clonotype. J is TRBJ2-7 and V is TRBV6-6; 11 bases align to TRBD2. Germline V gene data show CDR1 as MNHNY and CDR2 as SVGAGI (reference sequence). The CDR3 contains 16 residues. The V segment lost 2 bases and the J segment 2 bases; nucleotides outside the gene matches: 5. CDR3 nucleotides: TGTGCCAGCAGTTACCCAGCTAGCGGGGGGACCTACGAGCAGTACTTC. This sequence encodes CASSYPASGGTYEQYF.

The chain carries TRBV7-3 and TRBJ2-1; TRBD2 matches 8 bases. Germline V gene sequence: CDR1 SGHTA, CDR2 FQGTGA. V shed 5 bases and J 4 bases; nucleotides not matched to a gene: 10. The CDR3 consists of 16 residues. Written as DNA, the CDR3 is TGTGCCAGCAGCCCACCCCTGACTAGCGAGTACAATGAGCAGTTCTTC. Amino acids: CASSPPLTSEYNEQFF.

V is TRBV20-1 and J is TRBJ2-5; maybe TRBD2 (6 bases). Germline V CDR1 and CDR2: DFQATT, SNEGSKA (reference sequence). The CDR3 spans 14 residues. Trimming shortened V by 3 bases and J by 7 bases, and 18 bases separated the two germline ends. Here the CDR3 DNA reads TGCAGTGCTAGGGCGATGACGGGAGATACGACCCAGTACTTC. Encoded protein: CSARAMTGDTTQYF.

In DNA form, the CDR3 reads TGCAGTGCTAGAGCAGGGCCAGATACGCAGTATTTT. This codes for CSARAGPDTQYF. V and J are TRBV20-1 and TRBJ2-3, with a weak D call TRBD1 (5 bases). Trimming pared 1 base from V and 4 bases from J, leaving 6 bases between. Germline V gene data show CDR1 as DFQATT and CDR2 as SNEGSKA (reference sequence). This CDR3 has 12 amino acids.

This clonotype was recorded once. The genes are TRBV20-1 and TRBJ1-4; no clear D. This CDR3 is built from 14 residues. Trimming took 5 bases from V and 5 from J, leaving 15 bases between them. CDR1 is DFQATT and CDR2 is SNEGSKA in the germline V gene (reference sequence). The CDR3 protein is CSAQAGVGNEKLFF. DNA of the CDR3: TGCAGTGCTCAAGCCGGGGTGGGGAATGAAAAACTGTTTTTT.

This clonotype was seen a few times. The genes are TRBV5-1 and TRBJ2-7; D gene ambiguous. CDR1 SGHRS and CDR2 YFSETQ come from the germline V gene. The CDR3 is 15 amino acids. V was clipped by 6 bases and J by 1 base, with 17 bases between them. The CDR3 DNA sequence: TGCGCCAGCAAGCAGGATCCTCACCGTTCCTACGAGCAGTACTTC. Protein sequence: CASKQDPHRSYEQYF.

This clonotype has more than one count but fewer than ten. This chain joins TRBV6-2 or TRBV6-3 and TRBJ2-3; perhaps TRBD1 as D (6 bases). Germline lookup yields CDR1 MNHEY and CDR2 SVGEGT. Trimming shortened V by 3 bases and J by 7 bases, and 17 bases separated the two germline ends. This CDR3 has 15 residues. CDR3 protein: CASSYKRNRENTQYF. Written as DNA, the CDR3 is TGTGCCAGCAGTTATAAAAGGAACAGGGAGAATACGCAGTATTTT.

V gene TRBV7-9 combines with J gene TRBJ2-3, with D perhaps matching TRBD2 (5 bases). Trimming cost V 6 bases and J 7 bases, with 23 bases left between them. The CDR3 sequence is 16 residues long. The germline CDR1 and CDR2 sequences are SEHNR and FQNEAQ (reference sequence). The CDR3 region is CASSDPGSSKPNTQYF. DNA of the CDR3: TGTGCCAGCAGTGACCCGGGGTCTTCGAAACCAAATACGCAGTATTTT.

This clonotype was counted at least ten times. The rearrangement uses TRBV7-9 and TRBJ1-1; D is unclear. The V end was cut by 1 base, the J end by 0 bases, with 6 bases between. Germline assignment: CDR1 SEHNR and CDR2 FQNEAQ (reference sequence). The CDR3 length is 14 residues. CDR3 sequence (DNA): TGTGCCAGCAGCTTAGGAGGGTTGAACACTGAAGCTTTCTTT. Its protein product is CASSLGGLNTEAFF.